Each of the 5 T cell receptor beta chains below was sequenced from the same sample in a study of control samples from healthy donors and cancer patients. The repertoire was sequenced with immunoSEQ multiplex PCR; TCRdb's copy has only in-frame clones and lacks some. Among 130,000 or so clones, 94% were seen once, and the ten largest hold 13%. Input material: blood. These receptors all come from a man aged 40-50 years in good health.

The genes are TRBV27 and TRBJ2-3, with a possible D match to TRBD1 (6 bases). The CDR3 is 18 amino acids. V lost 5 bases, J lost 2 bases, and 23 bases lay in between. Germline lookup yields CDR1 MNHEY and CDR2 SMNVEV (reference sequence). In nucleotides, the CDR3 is TGTGCCAGCAGTATCCAATACCTGACAGGTCGCTACACAGATACGCAGTATTTT. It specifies CASSIQYLTGRYTDTQYF.

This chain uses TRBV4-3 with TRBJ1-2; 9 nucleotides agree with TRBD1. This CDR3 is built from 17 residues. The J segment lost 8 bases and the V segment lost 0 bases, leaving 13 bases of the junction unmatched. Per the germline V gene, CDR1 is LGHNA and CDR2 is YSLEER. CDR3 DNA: TGCGCCAGCAGCCAAGACCCCCGGGACAGGGTTTACCGGGGCTACACCTTC. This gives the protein CASSQDPRDRVYRGYTF.

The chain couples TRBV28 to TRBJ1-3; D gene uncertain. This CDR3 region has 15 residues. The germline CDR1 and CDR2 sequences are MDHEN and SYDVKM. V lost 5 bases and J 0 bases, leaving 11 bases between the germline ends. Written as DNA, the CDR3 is TGTGCCAGCAGTCCTAGGACGATCTCTGGAAACACCATATATTTT. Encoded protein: CASSPRTISGNTIYF.

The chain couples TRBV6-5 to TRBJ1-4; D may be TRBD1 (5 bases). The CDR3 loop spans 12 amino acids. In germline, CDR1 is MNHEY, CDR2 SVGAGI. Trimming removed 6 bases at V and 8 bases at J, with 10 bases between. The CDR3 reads CASSPGTEKLFF. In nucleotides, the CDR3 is TGTGCCAGCAGCCCCGGGACGGAAAAACTGTTTTTT.

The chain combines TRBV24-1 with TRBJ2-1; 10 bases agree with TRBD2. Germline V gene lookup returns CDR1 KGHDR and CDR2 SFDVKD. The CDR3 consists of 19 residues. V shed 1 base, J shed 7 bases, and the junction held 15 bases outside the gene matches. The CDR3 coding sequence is TGTGCCACCAGTGATTTACCGCTGTCGAGCGGGAGGGCAGGGAATGAGCAGTTCTTC. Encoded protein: CATSDLPLSSGRAGNEQFF.